This T cell receptor beta chain was profiled in a study of human versus mouse CDR3 diversity and MHC coevolution. In the study overall: Reportedly, immunoSEQ detects one in 200,000 T cells with minimized PCR bias.

The V gene's germline CDR1 is SGHVS and CDR2 FQNEAQ. The CDR3 covers 14 residues. Trimming took off 3 bases at V and 3 bases at J, with 11 bases between the two ends. Study results and caveats: Compared with mice, human CDR3s carried more deletions and insertions on average. About 1.6 million TCR beta clonotypes were estimated for humans, the largest repertoire.

Method: immunoSEQ multiplex PCR; TCRdb's copy keeps in-frame clones and lacks some. Here the sample spans tens of thousands of clones, roughly 94% being singletons. Of note for this clone: Its specificity is not known.

This receptor was obtained from a person aged 60 to 70 in good health. What was sequenced was naive CD4+ T cells from blood. Subset noted: CD45RO-negative CD62L-positive naive CD4 T cells. The V and J genes are TRBV7-8 and TRBJ2-5; perhaps TRBD2 as D (7 bases). This CDR3 reads CASSFLGGEETQYF. CDR3 nucleotide sequence: TGTGCCAGCAGCTTTCTAGGGGGGGAAGAGACCCAGTACTTC. Together with reference TRBV7-8 and TRBJ2-5, the CDR3 gives the full variable domain: GAGVSQSPRYKVAKRGQDVALRCDPISGHVSLFWYQQALGQGPEFLTYFQNEAQLDKSGLPSDRFFAERPEGSVSTLKIQRTQQEDSAVYLCASSFLGGEETQYFGPGTRLLVL.